This T cell receptor (beta chain) was documented in a study of blood T cell repertoires in COVID-19. This clone was seen a single time. CDR1 and CDR2 from the germline V gene are SGHRS and YFSETQ. The CDR3 spans 15 residues. V was trimmed by 0 bases and J by 7 bases, leaving 13 bases between them. In the original workflow: Reference gene primer amplification gave nucleated cell count estimates. Sequenced by immunoSEQ multiplex PCR; TCRdb stores in-frame clones only, minus some. V and J calls and clone size follow that table, whereas D and trimming were derived from the DNA. The sample consists of 100,000 to 150,000 clones, approximately 83% of them appearing once.

The source of this sequence is a middle-aged man with active or convalescent COVID-19. Source material: peripheral blood. The rearrangement links TRBV5-1 to TRBJ1-4; tentatively, D is TRBD1 (6 bases). CDR3 coding DNA: TGCGCCAGCAGCTTGGACAGGGCGTTGGGTGAAAAACTGTTTTTT. Amino acids: CASSLDRALGEKLFF.